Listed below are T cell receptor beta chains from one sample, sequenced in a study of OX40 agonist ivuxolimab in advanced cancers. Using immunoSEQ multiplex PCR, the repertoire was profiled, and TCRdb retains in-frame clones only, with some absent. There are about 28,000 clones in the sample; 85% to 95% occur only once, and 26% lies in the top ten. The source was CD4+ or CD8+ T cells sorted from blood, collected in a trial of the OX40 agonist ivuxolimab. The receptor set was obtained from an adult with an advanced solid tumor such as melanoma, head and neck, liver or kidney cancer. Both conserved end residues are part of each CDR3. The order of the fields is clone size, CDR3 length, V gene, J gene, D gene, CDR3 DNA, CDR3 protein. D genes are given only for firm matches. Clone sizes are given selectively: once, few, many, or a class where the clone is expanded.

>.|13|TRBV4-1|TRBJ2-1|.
TGCGCCAGCAGCCAAGATATTGGTAATGAGCAGTTCTTC
CASSQDIGNEQFF
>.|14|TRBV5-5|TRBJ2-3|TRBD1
TGTGCCAGCAGCGGGACAGGGGGCACAGATACGCAGTATTTT
CASSGTGGTDTQYF
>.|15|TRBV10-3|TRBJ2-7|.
TGTGCCATCAGTGAAGGGGAAGGGAGGATAGACGAGCAGTACTTC
CAISEGEGRIDEQYF
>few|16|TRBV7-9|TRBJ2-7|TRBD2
TGTGCCAGCAGCGACTGGACTAGCGGGGGGCCCTACGAGCAGTACTTC
CASSDWTSGGPYEQYF
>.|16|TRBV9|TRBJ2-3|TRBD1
TGTGCCAGCAGCGAGGGTTGGACAGGGGGCACAGATACGCAGTATTTT
CASSEGWTGGTDTQYF
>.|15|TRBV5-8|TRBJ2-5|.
TGTGCCAGCAGCCCGGAGGTGGTGGGGCAAGAGACCCAGTACTTC
CASSPEVVGQETQYF
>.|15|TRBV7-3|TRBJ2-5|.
TGTGCCAGCAGCTTAATGGGACCCCCGGGGGAGCCCCAGTACTTC
CASSLMGPPGEPQYF
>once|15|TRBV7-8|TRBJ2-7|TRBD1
TGTGCCAGCAGCCCTGGGACAGCTAGCTCCTACGAGCAGTACTTC
CASSPGTASSYEQYF
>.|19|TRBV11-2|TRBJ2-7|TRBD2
TGTGCCAGCAGCTTAGCGGCTAGCGGGATCCCGATTTACGAGTACGAGCAGTACTTC
CASSLAASGIPIYEYEQYF
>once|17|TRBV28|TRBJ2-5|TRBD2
TGTGCCAGCAGTTTATCCTCAAGGGGCGGGGGGACAAAGACCCAGTACTTC
CASSLSSRGGGTKTQYF
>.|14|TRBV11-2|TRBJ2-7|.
TGTGCCAGCAGCCCGTTATGGGATACCTACGAGCAGTACTTC
CASSPLWDTYEQYF
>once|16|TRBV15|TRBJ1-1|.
TGTGCCACCAGCCATTTTGACCTTACTTTGAACACTGAAGCTTTCTTT
CATSHFDLTLNTEAFF
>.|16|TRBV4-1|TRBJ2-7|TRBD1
TGCGCCAGCAGACAAACCAGGGACAGGGGGCTCTACGAGCAGTACTTC
CASRQTRDRGLYEQYF
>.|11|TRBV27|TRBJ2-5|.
TGTGCCAGCGTTTACCAAGAGACCCAGTACTTC
CASVYQETQYF
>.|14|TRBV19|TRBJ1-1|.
TGTGCCAGTAGTATGGTTGGGGCGAGTACTGAAGCTTTCTTT
CASSMVGASTEAFF
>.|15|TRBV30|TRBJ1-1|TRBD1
TGTGCCTGGAGGACGGACAGGGGTCTTGGCACTGAAGCTTTCTTT
CAWRTDRGLGTEAFF
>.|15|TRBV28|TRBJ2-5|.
TGTGCCAGCAGTTTATCCGGGACTCCGCCAGAGACCCAGTACTTC
CASSLSGTPPETQYF
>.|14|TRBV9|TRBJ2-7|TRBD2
TGTGCCAGCAGCGTTAGCGGGGGGTGGGGCGAGCAGTACTTC
CASSVSGGWGEQYF
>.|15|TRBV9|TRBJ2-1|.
TGTGCCAGCAGCCTCGTACTAAGCTCCTACAATGAGCAGTTCTTC
CASSLVLSSYNEQFF
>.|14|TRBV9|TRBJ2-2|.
TGTGCCAGCACTCGGGCAGGGACCACCGGGGAGCTGTTTTTT
CASTRAGTTGELFF
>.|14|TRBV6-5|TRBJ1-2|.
TGTGCCAGCAGTCAGGGAAGAGGCGCCTATGGCTACACCTTC
CASSQGRGAYGYTF
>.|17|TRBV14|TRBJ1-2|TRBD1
TGTGCCAGCAGCCAAACGGGACAGGGAAACTGGCGGAATGGCTACACCTTC
CASSQTGQGNWRNGYTF
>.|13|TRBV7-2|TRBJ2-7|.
TGTGCCAGCAGCTCTACCAATCGCTACGAGCAGTACTTC
CASSSTNRYEQYF